The rows below give T cell receptor beta chains drawn from one sample of a study of patients and donors after allogeneic stem cell transplantation. TCRdb reanalysed the RT-PCR reads using MiXCR and keeps one entry per CDR3 protein. Of about 150,000 distinct CDR3 sequences listed, about a quarter were seen once; the top ten hold roughly a quarter. The sample comprised blood, either unsorted or a sorted T cell fraction (not recorded which). The source of these receptors is a human donor who was either an allogeneic HSCT recipient or a stem cell or donor lymphocyte infusion donor (not recorded which). It is not recorded whose cells these are; they may come from a transplant donor. The CDR3 runs from the conserved cysteine through the conserved F or W. Fields, in order: CDR3 DNA, CDR3 protein, J gene, D gene, V gene, clone size. A D gene is named only where the DNA matches it firmly. The size of a clone is reported for some rows only, either as once, few or many, or as a class for expanded clones.

CDR3 DNA: TGCGCCAGCAGCATCAGCAGGGGGCCAAGCTATGGCTACACCTTC
CDR3 protein: CASSISRGPSYGYTF
J gene: TRBJ1-2
D gene: TRBD1
V gene: TRBV5-1
clone size: -

CDR3 DNA: TGTGCCAGCAGTTCCGATGAGCAGTTCTTC
CDR3 protein: CASSSDEQFF
J gene: TRBJ2-1
D gene: -
V gene: TRBV7-9
clone size: few

CDR3 DNA: TGTGCCAGCTCCCGGACGGAGAACTATGGCTACACCTTC
CDR3 protein: CASSRTENYGYTF
J gene: TRBJ1-2
D gene: -
V gene: TRBV18
clone size: few

CDR3 DNA: TGTGCCAGCAGCCTACCCGTTGGGACAGGTTTCTATGAGCAGTTCTTC
CDR3 protein: CASSLPVGTGFYEQFF
J gene: TRBJ2-1
D gene: TRBD1
V gene: TRBV7-9
clone size: few

CDR3 DNA: TGTGCCAGCAGCCACTCGACAGGGTCCTTGGAGACCCAGTACTTC
CDR3 protein: CASSHSTGSLETQYF
J gene: TRBJ2-5
D gene: TRBD1
V gene: TRBV4-2
clone size: -

CDR3 DNA: TGTGCCAGCAGTTACTCGTCGGTGCAGCCCCAGCATTTT
CDR3 protein: CASSYSSVQPQHF
J gene: TRBJ1-5
D gene: -
V gene: TRBV6-5
clone size: -

CDR3 DNA: TGCAGCGTCCTGGGACAGGGGCCCGTGGGCACCATATATTTT
CDR3 protein: CSVLGQGPVGTIYF
J gene: TRBJ1-3
D gene: TRBD1
V gene: TRBV29-1
clone size: -

CDR3 DNA: TGCAGTGCTAAAACACAGGACAGGGGGAGCAATCAGCCCCAGCATTTT
CDR3 protein: CSAKTQDRGSNQPQHF
J gene: TRBJ1-5
D gene: TRBD1
V gene: TRBV20-1
clone size: few

CDR3 DNA: TGTGCCAGCAGCTCGTTGACTAGCGGGAGATACAATGAGCAGTTCTTC
CDR3 protein: CASSSLTSGRYNEQFF
J gene: TRBJ2-1
D gene: TRBD2
V gene: TRBV7-7
clone size: few

CDR3 DNA: TGTGCCAGCATCAAAGAAACTAGCGGGGCAACAGATACGCAGTATTTT
CDR3 protein: CASIKETSGATDTQYF
J gene: TRBJ2-3
D gene: TRBD2
V gene: TRBV6-6
clone size: -

CDR3 DNA: TGCAGTGCTGGCGACGCCCAGACAGCGTACCAAGAGACCCAGTACTTC
CDR3 protein: CSAGDAQTAYQETQYF
J gene: TRBJ2-5
D gene: -
V gene: TRBV20-1
clone size: -

CDR3 DNA: TGTGCCAGCAGCAAATTGACAGAGCAAACCGCGAGGAGCTCCTACGAGCAGTACTTC
CDR3 protein: CASSKLTEQTARSSYEQYF
J gene: TRBJ2-7
D gene: -
V gene: TRBV3-1
clone size: -

CDR3 DNA: TGTGCCAGCAGACCTACAGGGGACGAGACCCAGTACTTC
CDR3 protein: CASRPTGDETQYF
J gene: TRBJ2-5
D gene: TRBD1
V gene: TRBV27
clone size: -

CDR3 DNA: TGTGCCAGCAGTTACCCGGGACAGGGGAAAGGAAATGAAAAACTGTTTTTT
CDR3 protein: CASSYPGQGKGNEKLFF
J gene: TRBJ1-4
D gene: TRBD1
V gene: TRBV6-6
clone size: -

CDR3 DNA: TGCAGTGCTCCCAGGATATCGGGGGGCGGGGCAGATACGCAGTATTTT
CDR3 protein: CSAPRISGGGADTQYF
J gene: TRBJ2-3
D gene: -
V gene: TRBV20-1
clone size: -

CDR3 DNA: TGTGCCAGCAGTGAAGCGACAGGGGTCTACGAGCAGTACTTC
CDR3 protein: CASSEATGVYEQYF
J gene: TRBJ2-7
D gene: TRBD1
V gene: TRBV6-1
clone size: few

CDR3 DNA: TGTGCCAGCAGTTACACCGGGACTCCCCCGTTTGAGCAGTTCTTC
CDR3 protein: CASSYTGTPPFEQFF
J gene: TRBJ2-1
D gene: -
V gene: TRBV11-1
clone size: -

CDR3 DNA: TGCGCCAGCAGCCTGGGACGGATTTCGACTAACTATGGCTACACCTTC
CDR3 protein: CASSLGRISTNYGYTF
J gene: TRBJ1-2
D gene: -
V gene: TRBV5-1
clone size: few

CDR3 DNA: TGTGCCAGCAGCCTCTGGTGGAACACTGAAGCTTTCTTT
CDR3 protein: CASSLWWNTEAFF
J gene: TRBJ1-1
D gene: -
V gene: TRBV11-3
clone size: few

CDR3 DNA: TGTGCCAGCAGTTACTCCCCGATCCTCAAGGATGGCTACACCTTC
CDR3 protein: CASSYSPILKDGYTF
J gene: TRBJ1-2
D gene: -
V gene: TRBV6-5
clone size: -

CDR3 DNA: TGTGCCAGCAGCCACGCGGGGAATCAGCCCCAGCATTTT
CDR3 protein: CASSHAGNQPQHF
J gene: TRBJ1-5
D gene: -
V gene: TRBV7-3
clone size: -

CDR3 DNA: TGTGCCAGCAGCGGAGACCAGGTGGAAGCTTTCTTT
CDR3 protein: CASSGDQVEAFF
J gene: TRBJ1-1
D gene: -
V gene: TRBV2
clone size: many

CDR3 DNA: TGTGCCAGCAGCCGACTAGCAACAGATACGCAGTATTTT
CDR3 protein: CASSRLATDTQYF
J gene: TRBJ2-3
D gene: TRBD2
V gene: TRBV7-2
clone size: -

CDR3 DNA: TGTGCCAGCAGCTACCCAAAGCGGGGGGCGAACACCGGGGAGCTGTTTTTT
CDR3 protein: CASSYPKRGANTGELFF
J gene: TRBJ2-2
D gene: TRBD2
V gene: TRBV11-2
clone size: -

CDR3 DNA: TGTGCCTGGAGTGCCGGGACAACGTGGACTGAAGCTTTCTTT
CDR3 protein: CAWSAGTTWTEAFF
J gene: TRBJ1-1
D gene: -
V gene: TRBV30
clone size: few

CDR3 DNA: TGTGCCAGCAGTGTAGACGGAAGCTCCTACGAGCAGTACTTC
CDR3 protein: CASSVDGSSYEQYF
J gene: TRBJ2-7
D gene: -
V gene: TRBV28
clone size: few

CDR3 DNA: TGCGCCAGCAGCCAAGGTGTCACGACAATTCCCCAGTTCTTC
CDR3 protein: CASSQGVTTIPQFF
J gene: TRBJ2-1
D gene: -
V gene: TRBV4-3
clone size: few

CDR3 DNA: TGTGCCAGCAGCGAAGGGACTACCTACACAGATACGCAGTATTTT
CDR3 protein: CASSEGTTYTDTQYF
J gene: TRBJ2-3
D gene: TRBD2
V gene: TRBV7-2
clone size: -

CDR3 DNA: TGCGCCAGCAGCTTGGACGCCTCTGGGGCCAACGTCCTGACTTTC
CDR3 protein: CASSLDASGANVLTF
J gene: TRBJ2-6
D gene: -
V gene: TRBV5-1
clone size: few

CDR3 DNA: TGCGCCAGCAGCCAAATAGCGGGGAGCTCCTACAATGAGCAGTTCTTC
CDR3 protein: CASSQIAGSSYNEQFF
J gene: TRBJ2-1
D gene: TRBD2
V gene: TRBV5-1
clone size: -

CDR3 DNA: TGCAGTGCTAGAGATCTTAGTTCGAGCAATGAGCAGTTCTTC
CDR3 protein: CSARDLSSSNEQFF
J gene: TRBJ2-1
D gene: -
V gene: TRBV20-1
clone size: few

CDR3 DNA: TGTGCCAGCAGCAGGACGACTAGCGGGGGGGCTGGAGATACGCAGTATTTT
CDR3 protein: CASSRTTSGGAGDTQYF
J gene: TRBJ2-3
D gene: TRBD2
V gene: TRBV27
clone size: few

CDR3 DNA: TGCGCCAGCAGCCTGTTGGGGGCAGGGTCCTACGAGCAGTACTTC
CDR3 protein: CASSLLGAGSYEQYF
J gene: TRBJ2-7
D gene: -
V gene: TRBV5-1
clone size: few

CDR3 DNA: TGTTCCAGCAGTTTCGCAGGTTCCAATCAGCCCCAGCATTTT
CDR3 protein: CSSSFAGSNQPQHF
J gene: TRBJ1-5
D gene: -
V gene: TRBV12-3/TRBV12-4
clone size: few

CDR3 DNA: TGCGCCAGCAGCGTCGGGACAGGTGGCTACACCTTC
CDR3 protein: CASSVGTGGYTF
J gene: TRBJ1-2
D gene: TRBD1
V gene: TRBV5-1
clone size: -

CDR3 DNA: TGTGCCAGCAGCCCCGGGACTAGCGGCGGGGAGACCCAGTACTTC
CDR3 protein: CASSPGTSGGETQYF
J gene: TRBJ2-5
D gene: TRBD2
V gene: TRBV2
clone size: -

CDR3 DNA: TGTGCCAGCAGCCAAGGGAACACCGGGGAGCTGTTTTTT
CDR3 protein: CASSQGNTGELFF
J gene: TRBJ2-2
D gene: -
V gene: TRBV5-6
clone size: many

CDR3 DNA: TGTGCCAGCAGCGTCGGGGGGGCGAGGACTGAAGCTTTCTTT
CDR3 protein: CASSVGGARTEAFF
J gene: TRBJ1-1
D gene: -
V gene: TRBV7-2
clone size: -

CDR3 DNA: TGCAGTGCTAGACTCCCCCCTCCTCGGGGCACAGATACGCAGTATTTT
CDR3 protein: CSARLPPPRGTDTQYF
J gene: TRBJ2-3
D gene: -
V gene: TRBV20-1
clone size: few

CDR3 DNA: TGTGCCAGCAGCTCGACAGGGCCGCTAAATCAGCCCCAGCATTTT
CDR3 protein: CASSSTGPLNQPQHF
J gene: TRBJ1-5
D gene: TRBD1
V gene: TRBV7-9
clone size: many

CDR3 DNA: TGTGCCAGCACCATGACAGACCAAAACATTCAGTACTTC
CDR3 protein: CASTMTDQNIQYF
J gene: TRBJ2-4
D gene: -
V gene: TRBV7-8
clone size: few

CDR3 DNA: TGTGCCAGCAGTTCTACTGGGCGGCACGATGAGCAGTTCTTC
CDR3 protein: CASSSTGRHDEQFF
J gene: TRBJ2-1
D gene: -
V gene: TRBV27
clone size: -

CDR3 DNA: TGTGCCAGCAGCTTAGGGGTTCAGCCCCAGCATTTT
CDR3 protein: CASSLGVQPQHF
J gene: TRBJ1-5
D gene: -
V gene: TRBV7-8
clone size: -

CDR3 DNA: TGTGCCAGCAGTTTGTCGCCCGATGGCTACACCTTC
CDR3 protein: CASSLSPDGYTF
J gene: TRBJ1-2
D gene: -
V gene: TRBV12-3/TRBV12-4
clone size: once